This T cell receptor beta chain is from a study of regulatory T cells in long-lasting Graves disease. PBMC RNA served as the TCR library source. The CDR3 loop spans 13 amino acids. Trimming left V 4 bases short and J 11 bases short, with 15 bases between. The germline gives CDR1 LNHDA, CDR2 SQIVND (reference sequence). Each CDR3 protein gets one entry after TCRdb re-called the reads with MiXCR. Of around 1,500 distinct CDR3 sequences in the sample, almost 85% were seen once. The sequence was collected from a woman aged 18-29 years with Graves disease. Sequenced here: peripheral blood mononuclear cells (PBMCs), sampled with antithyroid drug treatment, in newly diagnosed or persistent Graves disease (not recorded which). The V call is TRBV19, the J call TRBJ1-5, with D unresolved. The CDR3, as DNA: TGTGCCAGTAGTAACTGGAACTCTCGGTCCCAGCATTTT. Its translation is CASSNWNSRSQHF.